The entry below describes one T cell receptor beta chain. RNA transcripts provided the template for amplifying TCR beta CDR3 regions. First-round RT-PCR employed HTBI primers, with a second-round multiplex PCR after it. Each CDR3 protein is one row after TCRdb ran MiXCR on the multiplex PCR reads. This sample has some 750,000 distinct CDR3 sequences, with 35% to 50% found just once. This entry comes from a study of Graves' ophthalmopathy and Graves' hyperthyroidism. About the study: Samples of peripheral blood were obtained at initial diagnosis, prior to treatment of any kind.

This CDR3 has 15 residues. V dropped 6 bases and J dropped 7 bases, with 21 bases sitting between them. Germline V gives CDR1 MGHDK, CDR2 SYGVNS. This clonotype originated in an adult man with Graves' ophthalmopathy. The chain carries TRBV25-1 and TRBJ2-5, with D possibly being TRBD1 or TRBD2 (5 bases each). Sequencing input: peripheral blood. The CDR3 reads CASSTGTVTEGTQYF. CDR3 in DNA: TGTGCCAGCAGCACGGGGACGGTGACGGAAGGGACCCAGTACTTC.